The rows below give T cell receptor beta chains drawn from one sample of a study of OX40 agonist ivuxolimab in advanced cancers. The assay was immunoSEQ multiplex PCR, and TCRdb's table has in-frame clones only and misses some. Of tens of thousands of clones in the sample, around 82% were seen once. The input for sequencing was CD4+ or CD8+ T cells sorted from blood, taken in a trial of the OX40 agonist ivuxolimab. The receptor source for this set is an adult with an advanced solid tumor such as melanoma, head and neck, liver or kidney cancer. The CDR3 runs from the conserved cysteine through the conserved F or W. The D gene is left open where the match is weak. Clone size is shown for a subset of rows, as once, few, many or a class of expanded clone.

D	V	size	J	CDR3	DNA
NA	TRBV5-1	NA	TRBJ2-1	CASSFEGVDNEQFF	TGCGCCAGCAGCTTTGAGGGCGTCGACAATGAGCAGTTCTTC
TRBD1	TRBV5-1	NA	TRBJ1-2	CASSSQTGDGYGYTF	TGCGCCAGCAGCTCTCAGACAGGGGACGGCTATGGCTACACCTTC
NA	TRBV2	NA	TRBJ2-7	CASGALRVGEQYF	TGTGCCAGCGGAGCGCTCAGGGTAGGAGAGCAGTACTTC
NA	TRBV7-9	NA	TRBJ2-1	CASSFRGTYNEQFF	TGTGCCAGCAGCTTCAGGGGAACCTACAATGAGCAGTTCTTC
NA	TRBV12-5	NA	TRBJ2-1	CASGLFRDANNEQFF	TGTGCTAGTGGTTTGTTTCGGGACGCCAACAATGAGCAGTTCTTC
NA	TRBV11-2	NA	TRBJ2-1	CASSLGDGPASEQFF	TGTGCCAGCAGCTTAGGGGACGGCCCCGCGTCTGAGCAGTTCTTC
NA	TRBV5-1	NA	TRBJ1-2	CASSVGQNYGYTF	TGCGCCAGCAGTGTGGGGCAGAACTATGGCTACACCTTC
TRBD1	TRBV5-1	NA	TRBJ1-1	CASSKNDRGWDTEAFF	TGCGCCAGCAGCAAAAATGACAGGGGGTGGGACACTGAAGCTTTCTTT
NA	TRBV15	NA	TRBJ2-5	CATSGGDGQETQYF	TGTGCCACCAGCGGGGGTGACGGCCAAGAGACCCAGTACTTC
NA	TRBV5-4	NA	TRBJ1-2	CASSLVGGTYYTF	TGTGCCAGCAGCTTGGTGGGTGGGACGTATTACACCTTC
NA	TRBV28	NA	TRBJ1-4	CASSLPSGPSAHEKLFF	TGTGCCAGCAGTTTACCTTCCGGACCGTCAGCCCATGAAAAACTGTTTTTT
NA	TRBV6-1	NA	TRBJ2-7	CASSNKGEQYF	TGTGCCAGCAGTAATAAGGGCGAGCAGTACTTC
NA	TRBV7-9	NA	TRBJ2-5	CASSSRGVRQETQYF	TGTGCCAGCAGCTCCCGGGGCGTTAGACAAGAGACCCAGTACTTC
TRBD2	TRBV7-2	NA	TRBJ2-3	CASSLPTSGADTQYF	TGTGCCAGCAGCTTGCCTACTAGCGGAGCAGATACGCAGTATTTT
NA	TRBV19	NA	TRBJ2-5	CASSIGGLLQETQYF	TGTGCCAGTAGTATAGGGGGGCTCCTTCAAGAGACCCAGTACTTC
TRBD1	TRBV9	NA	TRBJ2-2	CASSVGIGRGLIGGELFF	TGTGCCAGCAGCGTAGGCATAGGCAGGGGGCTGATCGGCGGGGAGCTGTTTTTT
NA	TRBV28	NA	TRBJ1-1	CASSEVEAFF	TGTGCCAGCAGTGAGGTTGAAGCTTTCTTT
TRBD1	TRBV15	NA	TRBJ1-4	CATSRDSTGTGTEKLFF	TGTGCCACCAGCAGAGACTCCACCGGGACAGGGACTGAAAAACTGTTTTTT
TRBD2	TRBV29-1	NA	TRBJ2-1	CSVVASGGLDEQFF	TGCAGCGTTGTTGCGAGCGGGGGGCTGGATGAGCAGTTCTTC
NA	TRBV19	NA	TRBJ2-1	CASSIGGVLNNEQFF	TGTGCCAGTAGTATCGGTGGCGTTTTAAACAATGAGCAGTTCTTC
NA	TRBV7-6	NA	TRBJ2-6	CASSLVGFSGANVLTF	TGTGCCAGCAGCTTAGTGGGGTTCTCTGGGGCCAACGTCCTGACTTTC
NA	TRBV5-6	NA	TRBJ2-5	CASSRGGDGATQETQYF	TGTGCCAGCAGCCGGGGTGGAGACGGGGCGACGCAAGAGACCCAGTACTTC
NA	TRBV18	NA	TRBJ1-1	CASSPRFEDSAFF	TGTGCCAGCTCACCGCGATTCGAGGATTCGGCTTTCTTT
NA	TRBV6-1	NA	TRBJ1-2	CASSETVNYGYTF	TGTGCCAGCAGTGAGACAGTTAACTATGGCTACACCTTC
TRBD1	TRBV11-3	few	TRBJ2-2	CASSQVTGGTGELFF	TGTGCCAGCAGCCAAGTAACAGGGGGAACCGGGGAGCTGTTTTTT
NA	TRBV6-1	NA	TRBJ2-3	CASSEHGRGGADTQYF	TGTGCCAGCAGTGAACATGGCAGGGGTGGTGCAGATACGCAGTATTTT
NA	TRBV5-1	NA	TRBJ1-2	CASSLDGEYGYTF	TGCGCCAGCAGCTTGGACGGAGAGTATGGCTACACCTTC
NA	TRBV6-5	NA	TRBJ1-3	CASRTTRSSGNTIYF	TGTGCCAGCAGGACGACACGTAGCTCTGGAAACACCATATATTTT
NA	TRBV2	NA	TRBJ2-5	CASTPLPGTLETQYF	TGTGCCAGCACCCCCCTTCCGGGAACATTAGAGACCCAGTACTTC
NA	TRBV6-1	NA	TRBJ1-1	CASSEASRYTEAFF	TGTGCCAGCAGTGAAGCGTCCAGGTACACTGAAGCTTTCTTT
NA	TRBV5-1	NA	TRBJ2-3	CASRDISTDTQYF	TGCGCCAGCCGGGACATAAGCACAGATACGCAGTATTTT
TRBD1	TRBV5-4	NA	TRBJ2-6	CASSPGQENVLTF	TGTGCCAGCAGCCCGGGACAGGAGAACGTCCTGACTTTC
TRBD1	TRBV5-1	NA	TRBJ1-2	CASSEDRGPYGYTF	TGCGCCAGCAGCGAAGACAGGGGCCCCTATGGCTACACCTTC
TRBD1	TRBV7-3	NA	TRBJ2-5	CASSLTSGTGGETQYF	TGTGCCAGCAGTTTAACGTCCGGGACAGGGGGCGAGACCCAGTACTTC
NA	TRBV6-1	NA	TRBJ1-2	CASSGSLGGSSYGYTF	TGTGCCAGCAGTGGGTCCTTGGGGGGCAGTAGTTATGGCTACACCTTC
TRBD1	TRBV9	few	TRBJ2-1	CASSQTGDLYNEQFF	TGTGCCAGCAGCCAGACAGGGGACCTGTACAATGAGCAGTTCTTC
NA	TRBV5-1	NA	TRBJ1-2	CASSLDTSAGVRNYGYTF	TGCGCCAGCAGCTTGGATACCTCGGCGGGAGTGAGAAACTATGGCTACACCTTC
NA	TRBV27	NA	TRBJ2-5	CASSLSRGAGTQYF	TGTGCCAGCAGTTTATCCAGGGGCGCGGGGACCCAGTACTTC
NA	TRBV4-1	NA	TRBJ1-1	CASSQEGTGGTEAFF	TGCGCCAGCAGCCAAGAAGGGACCGGCGGGACTGAAGCTTTCTTT
NA	TRBV2	once	TRBJ1-1	CASKIDMGLNTEAFF	TGTGCCAGCAAGATCGATATGGGGCTGAACACTGAAGCTTTCTTT
TRBD1	TRBV15	NA	TRBJ1-1	CATSRDQGGNTEAFF	TGTGCCACCAGCAGAGATCAGGGGGGGAACACTGAAGCTTTCTTT
TRBD1	TRBV12-5	once	TRBJ1-2	CASGLVQGTNYGYTF	TGTGCTAGTGGTTTGGTACAGGGGACAAACTATGGCTACACCTTC
TRBD1	TRBV6-6	NA	TRBJ2-1	CASSYTGTGGYNEQFF	TGTGCCAGCAGTTACACCGGGACAGGGGGATACAATGAGCAGTTCTTC
TRBD2	TRBV6-5	NA	TRBJ2-7	CASSLSGGTIYEQYF	TGTGCCAGCAGCCTCAGCGGGGGTACTATCTACGAGCAGTACTTC
TRBD1	TRBV27	NA	TRBJ2-1	CASSRDRTQFF	TGTGCCAGCAGTCGGGACAGAACGCAGTTCTTC